This T cell receptor beta chain is from a study of human T cells and chemical hapten exposure. Overall study context: Patients were mainly female, each with alopecia areata, totalis or universalis. Study results and caveats: Large CDR3 similarity clusters arose significantly more often from expanded TCRs than from controls.

The library labeled individual cDNA molecules by adding unique molecular identifiers to them. A single record per CDR3 protein comes from TCRdb applying MiXCR to the RACE reads. The repertoire has 120,000 or so distinct CDR3 sequences, approximately 15% of them found once; the top ten carry 0.92%. Trimming took 1 base from V and 3 from J; bases not matched to a gene: 5. This CDR3 comprises 17 residues. Germline values: CDR1 SGHVS, CDR2 FNYEAQ. Points on this clonotype: What it recognizes is unknown.

Regarding time point: patch test 1, 2 weeks after DPC sensitization. The sample's treatment: therapeutic diphenylcyclopropenone sensitization with weekly scalp DPC. At patch-test visits, sampling came before the patch test. The TCR sequence derives from a man younger than 35 with alopecia areata. Some clones in this sample may be carry-over from other donors' samples. V usage is TRBV7-6 and J usage is TRBJ2-5; 13 nucleotides line up with TRBD2. This specimen consisted of whole blood, obtained in connection with sensitization to the hapten diphenylcyclopropenone (DPC). Here the CDR3 reads CASSLDGLAGAKETQYF. DNA for the CDR3: TGTGCCAGCAGCTTAGATGGACTAGCGGGGGCTAAAGAGACCCAGTACTTC.